The rows below give T cell receptor beta chains drawn from one sample of a study of blood T cell repertoires in COVID-19. Assay: immunoSEQ multiplex PCR; the TCRdb copy retains only in-frame clones and omits some. The sample lists under 150,000 clones, 65% to 90% occurring once. The specimen sequenced was peripheral blood. The source of these receptors is an elderly man with acute or convalescent COVID-19. Both conserved end residues are part of each CDR3. The order of the fields is D gene, clone size, J gene, V gene, CDR3 protein, CDR3 DNA. The D gene is left open where the match is weak. A clone size is listed for some rows: how often the clone was seen (once, few, many), or a class if it is expanded.

>.|.|TRBJ2-6|TRBV29-1
CSVTGPGASGANVLTF
TGCAGCGTGACCGGGCCGGGAGCCTCTGGGGCCAACGTCCTGACTTTC
>TRBD2|.|TRBJ2-5|TRBV27
CASSLAGGGQTQYF
TGTGCCAGCAGTCTAGCGGGGGGGGGCCAGACCCAGTACTTC
>TRBD1|.|TRBJ2-5|TRBV7-2
CASSLRGPQETQYF
TGTGCCAGCAGCTTAAGGGGGCCTCAAGAGACCCAGTACTTC
>.|few|TRBJ2-1|TRBV6-4
CASSTGQNNEQFF
TGTGCCAGCAGTACGGGACAAAACAATGAGCAGTTCTTC
>.|once|TRBJ2-6|TRBV6-6
CASSPIASGANVLTF
TGTGCCAGCAGTCCGATAGCCTCTGGGGCCAACGTCCTGACTTTC
>.|.|TRBJ1-4|TRBV7-2
CASSLVGLGGATNEKLFF
TGTGCCAGCAGCTTAGTTGGCCTCGGGGGGGCAACTAATGAAAAACTGTTTTTT
>TRBD2|.|TRBJ2-3|TRBV11-3
CASSFRGSKTDTQYF
TGTGCCAGCAGCTTTCGCGGGAGTAAAACAGATACGCAGTATTTT
>TRBD1|.|TRBJ2-1|TRBV10-2
CASRTGQVGEQFF
TGCGCCAGCAGGACTGGACAGGTCGGCGAGCAGTTCTTC
>TRBD1|.|TRBJ2-7|TRBV19
CASSRNHGQGFTYEQYF
TGTGCCAGTAGTCGGAACCATGGACAGGGCTTTACCTACGAGCAGTACTTC
>.|few|TRBJ1-1|TRBV6-5
CASIRGKNTEAFF
TGTGCCAGCATTAGGGGGAAGAACACTGAAGCTTTCTTT
>.|.|TRBJ1-4|TRBV18
CASSPQDFGEKLFF
TGTGCCAGCTCACCACAGGACTTTGGGGAAAAACTGTTTTTT
>.|.|TRBJ2-3|TRBV12-3/TRBV12-4
CASSPPNGDTQYF
TGTGCCAGCAGTCCACCTAACGGGGATACGCAGTATTTT
>.|.|TRBJ1-5|TRBV7-2
CASSLYRESQPQHF
TGTGCCAGCAGCCTATACAGGGAGAGTCAGCCCCAGCATTTT
>TRBD2|.|TRBJ2-1|TRBV19
CASSIQGTSGPYNEQFF
TGTGCCAGTAGTATCCAAGGGACTAGCGGGCCCTACAATGAGCAGTTCTTC
>.|.|TRBJ1-1|TRBV10-3
CAISAGGESNTEAFF
TGTGCCATCAGTGCCGGGGGGGAGTCGAACACTGAAGCTTTCTTT
>TRBD2|.|TRBJ2-2|TRBV5-1
CASSLGMVAGDTGELFF
TGCGCCAGCAGCTTGGGGATGGTAGCGGGGGACACCGGGGAGCTGTTTTTT
>TRBD2|.|TRBJ2-7|TRBV10-2
CASSAAGGPKEQYF
TGCGCCAGCAGTGCGGCGGGAGGGCCTAAGGAGCAGTACTTC
>.|.|TRBJ1-6|TRBV5-8
CASRHPGNSPLHF
TGTGCCAGCAGACACCCAGGGAATTCACCCCTCCACTTT
>.|.|TRBJ1-1|TRBV30
CAVVRGSNTEAFF
TGTGCCGTCGTCAGGGGTTCGAACACTGAAGCTTTCTTT
>.|once|TRBJ2-7|TRBV29-1
CSAIGSTEPDEQYF
TGCAGCGCTATCGGGAGCACCGAACCGGACGAGCAGTACTTC
>.|.|TRBJ1-2|TRBV11-2
CASSLGAGGENYGYTF
TGTGCCAGCAGCTTAGGGGCCGGTGGGGAGAACTATGGCTACACCTTC
>.|.|TRBJ1-6|TRBV14
CASSPGGAVSYNSPLHF
TGTGCCAGCAGCCCCGGGGGGGCGGTCTCCTATAATTCACCCCTCCACTTT
>.|.|TRBJ1-3|TRBV9
CASSGDNRDDSGNTIYF
TGTGCCAGCAGCGGAGACAACAGGGACGACTCTGGAAACACCATATATTTT
>.|.|TRBJ1-2|TRBV6-2/TRBV6-3
CASSFLLSGYTF
TGTGCCAGCAGTTTCTTGCTTAGTGGCTACACCTTC
>.|.|TRBJ1-6|TRBV28
CASTGSTSPLHF
TGTGCCAGCACGGGTAGTACTTCACCCCTCCACTTT
>.|once|TRBJ1-5|TRBV15
CATSGRGSNQPQHF
TGTGCCACCAGCGGAAGGGGCAGCAATCAGCCCCAGCATTTT
>TRBD1|.|TRBJ2-3|TRBV15
CATSRDTANFGQGARHTQYF
TGTGCCACCAGCAGAGATACGGCAAATTTTGGACAGGGGGCGCGGCATACGCAGTATTTT
>TRBD2|once|TRBJ2-3|TRBV10-2
CASSILAGADTQYF
TGCGCCAGCAGCATACTAGCGGGGGCAGATACGCAGTATTTT
>TRBD1|.|TRBJ1-2|TRBV18
CASSPRTGGSNYGYTF
TGTGCCAGCTCACCTAGGACAGGGGGCAGTAACTATGGCTACACCTTC
>TRBD2|.|TRBJ2-5|TRBV6-2/TRBV6-3
CASSYGTSGNLQETQYF
TGTGCCAGCAGTTACGGGACTAGCGGGAATCTTCAAGAGACCCAGTACTTC
>TRBD1|.|TRBJ2-7|TRBV14
CASSRRQGAYEQYF
TGTGCCAGCAGCCGACGACAGGGGGCCTACGAGCAGTACTTC
>TRBD2|.|TRBJ2-4|TRBV7-2
CASSPPAGRANIQYF
TGTGCCAGCAGCCCACCCGCCGGGAGGGCAAACATTCAGTACTTC
>.|.|TRBJ1-1|TRBV10-3
CAISETVNTEAFF
TGTGCCATCAGTGAGACAGTGAACACTGAAGCTTTCTTT
>TRBD2|.|TRBJ2-3|TRBV3-1/TRBV3-2
CASSPSGSDTQYF
TGTGCCAGCAGCCCAAGCGGGAGTGATACGCAGTATTTT
>.|.|TRBJ1-2|TRBV19
CASSMAINYGYTF
TGTGCCAGTAGTATGGCCATCAACTATGGCTACACCTTC
>.|once|TRBJ2-1|TRBV5-1
CASSLDSGEQFF
TGCGCCAGCAGCTTGGATTCGGGTGAGCAGTTCTTC
>.|.|TRBJ1-4|TRBV28
CASTSQQGPANEKLFF
TGTGCCAGCACCTCCCAACAGGGCCCAGCTAATGAAAAACTGTTTTTT
>TRBD2|.|TRBJ2-1|TRBV5-4
CASSPRTSGYYNEQFF
TGTGCCAGCAGCCCCCGGACTAGCGGGTATTACAATGAGCAGTTCTTC
>TRBD2|.|TRBJ2-7|TRBV9
CASSPWTGEGEQYF
TGTGCCAGCAGCCCCTGGACCGGGGAGGGGGAGCAGTACTTC
>.|.|TRBJ1-1|TRBV12-3/TRBV12-4
CASSPQALRAFF
TGTGCCAGCAGTCCTCAGGCCCTCAGGGCTTTCTTT
>.|.|TRBJ1-5|TRBV7-9
CASSRAGSKQPQHF
TGTGCCAGCAGCCGTGCAGGGTCGAAACAGCCCCAGCATTTT
>.|.|TRBJ2-7|TRBV14
CASSQDRGEQYF
TGTGCCAGCAGCCAAGATCGAGGCGAGCAGTACTTC
>TRBD1|.|TRBJ2-7|TRBV5-4
CASGLDRGYEQYF
TGTGCCAGCGGCCTAGACAGGGGGTACGAGCAGTACTTC
>.|once|TRBJ2-3|TRBV7-9
CASSLDRSGPDTQYF
TGTGCCAGCAGCTTAGATAGGTCGGGTCCAGATACGCAGTATTTT
>.|.|TRBJ1-1|TRBV7-3
CASSLTGNTEAFF
TGTGCCAGCAGCCTTACAGGGAACACTGAAGCTTTCTTT
>TRBD2|few|TRBJ2-1|TRBV14
CASSQAGTSGTSYNEQFF
TGTGCCAGCAGCCAAGCCGGGACTAGCGGGACCTCCTACAATGAGCAGTTCTTC
>TRBD2|.|TRBJ2-7|TRBV5-1
CASTPEAGGPYEQYF
TGCGCCAGCACCCCGGAGGCGGGGGGGCCCTACGAGCAGTACTTC
>TRBD1|.|TRBJ1-5|TRBV6-5
CASGQAYLYQPQHF
TGTGCCAGTGGACAGGCCTATCTTTATCAGCCCCAGCATTTT
>.|.|TRBJ1-3|TRBV30
CAWSLVPGNTIYF
TGTGCCTGGAGTCTAGTACCGGGAAACACCATATATTTT
>.|few|TRBJ2-7|TRBV3-1/TRBV3-2
CASSPQTVPYEQYF
TGTGCCAGCAGCCCGCAGACAGTCCCCTACGAGCAGTACTTC
>.|.|TRBJ1-1|TRBV5-6
CASSLSGGRLDTEAFF
TGTGCCAGCAGCTTATCTGGGGGCAGGTTGGACACTGAAGCTTTCTTT
>.|.|TRBJ1-5|TRBV6-1
CASSEPYSNQPQHF
TGTGCCAGCAGTGAACCGTATAGCAATCAGCCCCAGCATTTT